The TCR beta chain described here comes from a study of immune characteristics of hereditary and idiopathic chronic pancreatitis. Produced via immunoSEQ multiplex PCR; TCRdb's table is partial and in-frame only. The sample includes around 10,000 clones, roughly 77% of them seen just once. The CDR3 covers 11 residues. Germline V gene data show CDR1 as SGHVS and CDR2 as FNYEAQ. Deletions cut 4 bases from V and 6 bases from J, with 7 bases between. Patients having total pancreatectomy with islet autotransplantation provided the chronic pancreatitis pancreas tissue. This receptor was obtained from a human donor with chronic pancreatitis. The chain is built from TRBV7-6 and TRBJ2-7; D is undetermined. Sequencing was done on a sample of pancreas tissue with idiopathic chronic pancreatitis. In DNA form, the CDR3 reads TGTGCCAGCAGCTCTAAAATCGAGCAGTACTTC. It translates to CASSSKIEQYF. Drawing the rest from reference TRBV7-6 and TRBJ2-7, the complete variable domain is GAGVSQSPRYKVTKRGQDVALRCDPISGHVSLYWYRQALGQGPEFLTYFNYEAQQDKSGLPNDRFSAERPEGSISTLTIQRTEQRDSAMYRCASSSKIEQYFGPGTRLTVT.